This is a list of T cell receptor beta chains from one sample in a study of CD8 T cells in ankylosing spondylitis. TCRdb reprocessed the 5' RACE reads via MiXCR and lists one record per CDR3 protein. The top ten hold roughly 9.2% of the sample, which has under 400,000 distinct CDR3 sequences, 11% seen once. Sequences were obtained from blood, either unsorted or a sorted T cell fraction (not recorded which). Source of these receptors: a female donor with ankylosing spondylitis or in good health (not recorded which). The CDR3 runs from the conserved cysteine through the conserved F or W. A D gene is named only where the DNA matches it firmly. Size is stated for part of the rows, as once, few or many counts, or as a class when the clone is expanded.

CDR3 DNA,CDR3 protein,D gene,clone size,V gene,J gene,CDR3 length
TGCTGTGCTAGCCCACCTAAGCCTAGCCGAGACACAGATACGCAGTATTTT,CCASPPKPSRDTDTQYF,NA,NA,TRBV20-1,TRBJ2-3,17
TGCGCCAGCAGCTTGGAAGGTCAGGCCCTCCACTTT,CASSLEGQALHF,NA,many,TRBV5-1,TRBJ1-6,12
TGCAGTGCTAGCCCTAGCGGGGGAGATACGCAGTATTTT,CSASPSGGDTQYF,TRBD2,NA,TRBV20-1,TRBJ2-3,13
TGCGCCAGCAGCTTGGGGTCCGGGCAGGGGATCACCGGGGAGCTGTTTTTT,CASSLGSGQGITGELFF,NA,few,TRBV5-1,TRBJ2-2,17
TGCAGTGCTAGAGGACTTAGCGGGGGGGAGACAGATACGCAGTATTTT,CSARGLSGGETDTQYF,TRBD2,many,TRBV20-1,TRBJ2-3,16
TGCAGTGCTAGTAAGGCGGGTCAGCCCCCGTGGGAAGAGACCCAGTACTTC,CSASKAGQPPWEETQYF,NA,many,TRBV20-1,TRBJ2-5,17
TGCAGTGCTAGCCCCAGGTCCGGGGGCGGCACTGAAGCTTTCTTT,CSASPRSGGGTEAFF,NA,many,TRBV20-1,TRBJ1-1,15
TGCAGTGCTAGGGGTCGGGGGGCACCCCTGCGTATAGATACGCAGTATTTT,CSARGRGAPLRIDTQYF,NA,many,TRBV20-1,TRBJ2-3,17
TGTGCCACCAGCAGAGGTATCTTTGGACCAGGGTCGAACTATGGCTACACCTTC,CATSRGIFGPGSNYGYTF,NA,NA,TRBV15,TRBJ1-2,18
TGCGCCAGCAGCTCAGCGGGACAGGGGACAGATACGCAGTATTTT,CASSSAGQGTDTQYF,TRBD1,few,TRBV5-1,TRBJ2-3,15
TGTGCCAGCAGTTTACAGGGGGCCAATGAGCAGTTCTTC,CASSLQGANEQFF,TRBD1,many,TRBV28,TRBJ2-1,13
TGTGCCAGCAGTTTAGCGCGGGGATCGGCGAAATTC,CASSLARGSAKF,NA,NA,TRBV12-3/TRBV12-4,TRBJ2-7,12
TGCAGCGCCCTAGGGCTAGCGGGAGCATTCCCCTCCTACGAGCAGTACTTC,CSALGLAGAFPSYEQYF,TRBD2,many,TRBV29-1,TRBJ2-7,17
TGTGCCAGCAGCTCAGGGGACCAAGAGACCCAGTACTTC,CASSSGDQETQYF,NA,few,TRBV13,TRBJ2-5,13
TGTGCCAGCAGCCGGATGGTAGGCAATCAGCCCCAGCATTTT,CASSRMVGNQPQHF,NA,NA,TRBV5-5,TRBJ1-5,14
TGTGCCAGCAGCCCCCGAGTTTTGGTGGGCAATGAGCAGTTCTTC,CASSPRVLVGNEQFF,NA,NA,TRBV7-9,TRBJ2-1,15
TGTGCCAGCTCACCAGGGACAACGAATGAGCAGTTCTTC,CASSPGTTNEQFF,NA,NA,TRBV18,TRBJ2-1,13
TGCAGCGTTGAACCGGGTCTGGGCGGGGGGGCTATCTTC,CSVEPGLGGGAIF,TRBD2,few,TRBV29-1,TRBJ2-1,13
TGTGCCAGCAGCTCCCGGGACAGCACCTACAATGAGCAGTTCTTC,CASSSRDSTYNEQFF,TRBD1,NA,TRBV28,TRBJ2-1,15
TGTGCCAGCAGTTTAGATAGGGCGGGCACAGATACGCAGTATTTT,CASSLDRAGTDTQYF,NA,many,TRBV12-3/TRBV12-4,TRBJ2-3,15
TGTGCCAGCAGCTCATACAGGGGAGAGCGGTCCGAGCAGTACTTC,CASSSYRGERSEQYF,TRBD1,many,TRBV11-2,TRBJ2-7,15
TGTGCCAGCAGCCAATCCTTTGGCGGGGTGAACACTGAAGCTTTCTTT,CASSQSFGGVNTEAFF,NA,many,TRBV7-8,TRBJ1-1,16
TGCAGTGCTTTTGGACTAGCGGGGGCATTTCAAGAGACCCAGTACTTC,CSAFGLAGAFQETQYF,TRBD2,NA,TRBV20-1,TRBJ2-5,16
TGTGCCAGCAGCCGGGCGCGAAATGAGCAGTTCTTC,CASSRARNEQFF,NA,few,TRBV5-6,TRBJ2-1,12
TGTGCCAGCAGCTTAGCCCTTACTGAAGCTTTCTTT,CASSLALTEAFF,NA,many,TRBV7-9,TRBJ1-1,12
TGTGCCATCAGTGAGTCAGCAACGGGAAAACTGTTTTTT,CAISESATGKLFF,NA,NA,TRBV10-3,TRBJ1-4,13
TGTGCCAGCAGCTTCCGGGACAGGGGTAAAGCCAAAAACATTCAGTACTTC,CASSFRDRGKAKNIQYF,TRBD1,many,TRBV5-6,TRBJ2-4,17
TGTGCCAGCAGCTTCAGGGGCGGCTTGGAGACCCAGTACTTC,CASSFRGGLETQYF,NA,few,TRBV7-2,TRBJ2-5,14
TGTGCCAGCAGCTCCCGGAGGGTACAAGAGACCCAGTACTTC,CASSSRRVQETQYF,NA,NA,TRBV12-3/TRBV12-4,TRBJ2-5,14
TGTGCCAGCAGTTTAGCCCCAGGCGAGACCCAGTACTTC,CASSLAPGETQYF,NA,NA,TRBV27,TRBJ2-5,13
TGTGCCAGCAGCCAAAATGAAAAACTGTTTTTT,CASSQNEKLFF,NA,many,TRBV7-9,TRBJ1-4,11
TGCAGTCCAATCGGACTAGCGGGGGATTACAATGAGCAGTTCTTC,CSPIGLAGDYNEQFF,TRBD2,many,TRBV20-1,TRBJ2-1,15
TGTGCCAGCAGCTCATCTACCCCCACAGATACGCAGTATTTT,CASSSSTPTDTQYF,NA,few,TRBV5-5,TRBJ2-3,14
TGTGCCAGCAGACGGGCTGGGCCCCTAAGCTCCGGGGAGCTGTTTTTT,CASRRAGPLSSGELFF,NA,NA,TRBV5-6,TRBJ2-2,16
TGTGCCAGCAGTTTAGACCGGGAGACCCAGTACTTC,CASSLDRETQYF,NA,many,TRBV5-1,TRBJ2-5,12
TGCAGTTCTAGAGATCCCCCAGGGGCAGAAAAACTGTTTTTT,CSSRDPPGAEKLFF,NA,NA,TRBV20-1,TRBJ1-4,14
TGTGCCAGCGGAGAGGACACGGTCTATGGCTACACCTTC,CASGEDTVYGYTF,NA,many,TRBV7-2,TRBJ1-2,13
TGTGCCAGCTGTTTAACCCGGGGGAAGCCGAGCTCCTACAATGAGCAGTTCTTC,CASCLTRGKPSSYNEQFF,NA,few,TRBV3-1,TRBJ2-1,18